The 16 T cell receptor beta chains below all came from one sample that was sequenced in a study of shared clonotypes between healthy human individuals. Measured with immunoSEQ multiplex PCR; TCRdb has only the in-frame clones, and not every one. The sample includes around 700,000 clones, less than 85% of them seen just once. Sequencing was done on a sample of memory CD4+ T cells sorted from blood. As for subset: CD45RA-negative fraction. These TCRs come from a woman aged 30 to 39 in good health.

This clone was counted only a few times. The chain recombines TRBV11-2 with TRBJ2-7; no definite D call. Trimming left V 0 bases short and J 6 bases short, with 15 bases between. Per germline, CDR1 SGHAT and CDR2 FQNNGV. The CDR3 loop spans 15 amino acids. CDR3 loop: CASSLDAGSVVEQYF. CDR3 coding DNA: TGTGCCAGCAGCTTAGATGCAGGATCGGTGGTCGAGCAGTACTTC.

The chain links TRBV11-2 to TRBJ2-2, with D possibly being TRBD1 (6 bases). The germline CDR1 and CDR2 sequences are SGHAT and FQNNGV. The CDR3 contains 16 residues. Deletions cut 1 base from V and 5 bases from J, with 14 bases between. As DNA, the CDR3 is TGTGCCAGCAGCTTAGCCCAGGGGATTTTAACCGGGGAGCTGTTTTTT. Residues: CASSLAQGILTGELFF.

The chain is built from TRBV13 and TRBJ2-1; a possible D gene is TRBD2 (5 bases). The ends were cut back, 4 bases at V and 8 bases at J, with 9 bases in the middle. This CDR3 has 12 residues. Germline V gene data show CDR1 as PRHDT and CDR2 as FYEKMQ (reference sequence). Here the CDR3 reads CASSYPGYEQFF. CDR3 nucleotide sequence: TGTGCCAGCAGCTACCCGGGATATGAGCAGTTCTTC.

A single count supports this clone. V usage is TRBV4-1 and J usage is TRBJ2-1, with D possibly matching TRBD1 (6 bases). Trimming stripped 4 bases from V and 9 bases from J, with 22 bases between. This CDR3 is built from 16 residues. Germline CDR1 reads MGHRA; CDR2 reads YSYEKL. The CDR3 DNA reads TGCGCCAGCAGCCCGCAGCCCGGGGACACCGATCTTGAGCAGTTCTTC. Encoded protein: CASSPQPGDTDLEQFF.

This clone was counted between two and nine times. CDR3 nucleotide sequence: TGCGCCAGCAGTCAATCACCCATAGCGGGAGAGAGGAAAGAGACCCAGTACTTC. Translating it yields CASSQSPIAGERKETQYF. The chain carries TRBV23-1 and TRBJ2-5, with 9 bases that match TRBD2. TRBV23-1 has ORF status, its function being uncertain. V was clipped by 0 bases and J by 3 bases; unmatched bases: 11. CDR3 size: 18 residues.

The chain employs TRBV7-9 and TRBJ1-1, with D unclear. V lost 2 bases, J lost 4 bases, and 11 bases lay in between. Germline V gene sequence: CDR1 SEHNR, CDR2 FQNEAQ (reference sequence). The CDR3 has 14 amino acids. CDR3 region: CASSLLGEGTEAFF. DNA for the CDR3: TGTGCCAGCAGCTTATTAGGCGAGGGCACTGAAGCTTTCTTT.

This chain connects TRBV29-1 to TRBJ2-1, with TRBD2 matching 14 bases. CDR1 is SQVTM and CDR2 is ANQGSEA in the germline V gene. The V gene end was trimmed by 6 bases and the J gene end by 0 bases; junction bases not matched to a gene: 1. The CDR3 sequence is 15 residues long. As DNA, the CDR3 is TGCAGCGTGGGGACTAGCGGGAGCTCCTACAATGAGCAGTTCTTC. Its translation: CSVGTSGSSYNEQFF.

The chain's CDR3 is CASSVESSYNEQFF. The CDR3 DNA is TGTGCCAGCAGTGTCGAGAGCTCCTACAATGAGCAGTTCTTC. V and J are TRBV2 and TRBJ2-1, with unresolved D. Deletions cut 4 bases from V and 0 bases from J, with 7 bases between. The CDR3 spans 14 residues. The germline CDR1 and CDR2 sequences are SNHLY and FYNNEI.

V and J are TRBV28 and TRBJ1-2; 9 positions match TRBD1. V trimming: 6 bases; J trimming: 6 bases; junction bases outside the gene matches: 2. CDR1 and CDR2 (germline): MDHEN, SYDVKM. The CDR3 sequence is 12 residues long. The CDR3 nucleotides are TGTGCCAGCAGAACAGGGGGCAATGGCTACACCTTC. Its protein product is CASRTGGNGYTF.

The chain is built from TRBV7-2 and TRBJ2-7; TRBD2 matches 10 bases. The CDR3 contains 16 residues. V trimming: 2 bases; J trimming: 3 bases; junction bases outside the gene matches: 7. Looked up from germline, CDR1 is SGHTA and CDR2 is FQGNSA. The CDR3 DNA reads as TGTGCCAGCAGCTTAACGGGACTAGCGTATATCTACGAGCAGTACTTC. Protein sequence: CASSLTGLAYIYEQYF.

The chain joins TRBV5-1 to TRBJ2-7; 7 bases fit TRBD2. CDR3 length: 16 amino acids. The germline V gene encodes CDR1 SGHRS and CDR2 YFSETQ. V was clipped by 4 bases and J by 4 bases; unmatched bases: 14. CDR3 sequence: CASSPARGNGRYEQYF. Written as DNA, the CDR3 is TGCGCCAGCAGCCCAGCCCGGGGCAACGGGAGGTACGAGCAGTACTTC.

This clone was found a few times. The V call is TRBV5-4, the J call TRBJ2-3, with TRBD2 as a possible D gene (5 bases). Germline loops: CDR1 SGHNT, CDR2 YYREEE (reference sequence). The CDR3 length is 12 residues. Trimming left V 0 bases short and J 9 bases short, with 8 bases between. The CDR3 DNA sequence: TGTGCCAGCAGCTTGGACGAGGGAACGCAGTATTTT. Its translation: CASSLDEGTQYF.

The rearrangement links TRBV28 to TRBJ2-3; D might be TRBD1 (6 bases). The germline gives CDR1 MDHEN, CDR2 SYDVKM. The V gene lost 6 bases and the J gene lost 6 bases, with 22 bases spanning the gap. This CDR3 contains 16 residues. CDR3: CASSTPGKGVKDTQYF. DNA for the CDR3: TGTGCCAGCAGCACCCCCGGGAAGGGGGTGAAGGATACGCAGTATTTT.

This clone is a singleton in its sample. This chain joins TRBV19 and TRBJ2-6; possible D gene TRBD2, 6 bases. The CDR3 consists of 17 residues. CDR1 is LNHDA, CDR2 SQIVND, per germline (reference sequence). Trimming cost V 5 bases and J 3 bases, with 17 bases left between them. CDR3 nucleotide sequence: TGTGCCAGTAGTGTGGGGACTCAAAACTATGGGGCCAACGTCCTGACTTTC. Protein product: CASSVGTQNYGANVLTF.

This chain uses TRBV11-2 with TRBJ1-1, with 7 bases aligning to TRBD1. The CDR3 is 16 residues long. V gave up 4 bases and J gave up 5 bases; unmatched junction bases: 13. Per germline, CDR1 SGHAT and CDR2 FQNNGV. CDR3 DNA: TGTGCCAGCAGCTCCCTATCGGGACAGATAAGGACTGAAGCTTTCTTT. Its protein product is CASSSLSGQIRTEAFF. The variable domain in full, with the rest retrieved from reference TRBV11-2 and TRBJ1-1, is EAGVAQSPRYKIIEKRQSVAFWCNPISGHATLYWYQQILGQGPKLLIQFQNNGVVDDSQLPKDRFSAERLKGVDSTLKIQPAKLEDSAVYLCASSSLSGQIRTEAFFGQGTRLTVV.

The V gene is TRBV25-1, the J gene TRBJ1-4; tentatively, D is TRBD1 (5 bases). Trimming left V 1 base short and J 8 bases short, with 14 bases between. The germline V gene has CDR1 MGHDK and CDR2 SYGVNS. This CDR3 is built from 15 residues. CDR3 region: CASSESKQGNEKLFF. DNA for the CDR3: TGTGCCAGCAGTGAATCTAAGCAGGGCAACGAAAAACTGTTTTTT.